The 3 T cell receptor beta chains below were found in one sample sequenced in a study of T cells after yellow fever vaccination. MiXCR was run by TCRdb on the 5' RACE reads, yielding one entry per CDR3 protein. Seen here are around 88,000 distinct CDR3 sequences, 13% observed once, and the top ten hold around 24%. The sequences come from CD8+ T cells not binding an NS4B(214-222) dextramer, sorted from PBMCs, collected about 20 days after the first yellow fever vaccination. These receptors all stem from a young man who received the YFV17D yellow fever vaccine.

This clonotype was seen a few times. The chain combines TRBV6-5 with TRBJ1-1, with 8 bases that match TRBD1. V was pared by 3 bases and J by 4 bases, with 10 bases of the junction left unmatched. The CDR3 is 16 residues long. The germline V gene encodes CDR1 MNHEY and CDR2 SVGAGI. The CDR3 coding sequence is TGTGCCAGCAGTTATCAGCAGGGGGCTCGGAGCACTGAAGCTTTCTTT. Protein sequence: CASSYQQGARSTEAFF.

This clonotype appeared a few times. The genes are TRBV25-1 and TRBJ1-1; no clear D gene. V shed 0 bases and J shed 9 bases, with 5 bases lying between them. The CDR3 contains 11 residues. CDR1 is MGHDK, CDR2 SYGVNS, per germline. CDR3 nucleotide sequence: TGTGCCAGCAGTGAATATAGGAAAGCTTTCTTT. Its translation is CASSEYRKAFF.

Note on this clonotype: With a much larger clone just one base away, this may be a read error. The chain joins TRBV11-2 to TRBJ2-7; D unresolved. This CDR3 region has 12 residues. V was cut by 7 bases and J by 2 bases, with 9 bases left in between. Germline lookup yields CDR1 SGHAT and CDR2 FQNNGV. The CDR3, as DNA: TGTGCCAGCATCCGCTGGACCTACGAGCAGTACTTC. It yields the protein CASIRWTYEQYF.